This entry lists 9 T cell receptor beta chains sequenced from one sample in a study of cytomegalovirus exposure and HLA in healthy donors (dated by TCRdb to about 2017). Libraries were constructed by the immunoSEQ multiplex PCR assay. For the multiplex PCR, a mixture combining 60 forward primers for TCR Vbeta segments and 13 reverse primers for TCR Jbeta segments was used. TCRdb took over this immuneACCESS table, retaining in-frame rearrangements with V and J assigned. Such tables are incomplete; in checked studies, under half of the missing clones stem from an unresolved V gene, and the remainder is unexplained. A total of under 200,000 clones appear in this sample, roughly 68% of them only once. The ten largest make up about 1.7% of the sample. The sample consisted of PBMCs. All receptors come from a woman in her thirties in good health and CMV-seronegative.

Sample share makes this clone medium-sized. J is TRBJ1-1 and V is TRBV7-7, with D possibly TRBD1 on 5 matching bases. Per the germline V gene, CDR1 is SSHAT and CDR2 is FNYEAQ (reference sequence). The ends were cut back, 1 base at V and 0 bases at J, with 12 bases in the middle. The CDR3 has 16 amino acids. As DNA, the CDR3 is TGTGCCAGCAGCTTAGTTGTCGGCAGGGTGAACACTGAAGCTTTCTTT. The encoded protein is CASSLVVGRVNTEAFF.

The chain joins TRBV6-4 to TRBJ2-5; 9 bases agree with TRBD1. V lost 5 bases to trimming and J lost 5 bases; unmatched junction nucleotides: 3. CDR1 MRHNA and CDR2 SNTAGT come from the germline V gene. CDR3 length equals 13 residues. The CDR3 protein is CASSNTGGETQYF. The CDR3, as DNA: TGTGCCAGCAGTAATACAGGGGGCGAGACCCAGTACTTC.

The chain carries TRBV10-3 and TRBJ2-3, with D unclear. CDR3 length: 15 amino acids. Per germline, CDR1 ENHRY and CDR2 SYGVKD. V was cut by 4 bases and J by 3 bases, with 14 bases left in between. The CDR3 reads CAISGDRLWTDTQYF. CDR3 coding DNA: TGTGCCATCAGTGGAGACCGACTTTGGACAGATACGCAGTATTTT.

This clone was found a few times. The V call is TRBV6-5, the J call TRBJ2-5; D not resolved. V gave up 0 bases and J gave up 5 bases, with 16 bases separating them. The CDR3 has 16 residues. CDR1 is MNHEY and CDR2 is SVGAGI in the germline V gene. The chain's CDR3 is CASSYSDPRPGETQYF. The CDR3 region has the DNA TGTGCCAGCAGTTACTCGGATCCCAGGCCAGGCGAGACCCAGTACTTC.

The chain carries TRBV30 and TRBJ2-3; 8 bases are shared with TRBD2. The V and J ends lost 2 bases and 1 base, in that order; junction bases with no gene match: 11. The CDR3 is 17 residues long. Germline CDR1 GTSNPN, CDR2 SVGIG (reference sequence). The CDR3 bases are TGTGCCTGGAGTCCCGGTGGCGGGAGGTGGGGCACAGATACGCAGTATTTT. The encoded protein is CAWSPGGGRWGTDTQYF.

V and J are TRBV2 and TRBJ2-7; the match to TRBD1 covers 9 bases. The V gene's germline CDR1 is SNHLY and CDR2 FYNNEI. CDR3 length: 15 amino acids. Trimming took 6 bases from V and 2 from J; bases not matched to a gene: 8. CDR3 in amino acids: CASRLGQGRTYEQYF. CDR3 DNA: TGTGCCAGCAGGCTTGGACAGGGGCGCACCTACGAGCAGTACTTC.

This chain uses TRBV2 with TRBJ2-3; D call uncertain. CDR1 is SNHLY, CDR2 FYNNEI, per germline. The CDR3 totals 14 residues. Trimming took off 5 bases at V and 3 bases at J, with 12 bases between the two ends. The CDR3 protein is CASSSLSQTDTQYF. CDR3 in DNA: TGTGCCAGCAGTAGCCTTAGCCAAACAGATACGCAGTATTTT.

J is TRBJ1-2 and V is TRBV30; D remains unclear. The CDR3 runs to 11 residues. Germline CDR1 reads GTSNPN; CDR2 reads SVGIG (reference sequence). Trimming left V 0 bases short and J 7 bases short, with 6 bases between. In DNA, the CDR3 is TGTGCCTGGAGTGTTGGCAGTGGCTACACCTTC. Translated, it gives CAWSVGSGYTF.

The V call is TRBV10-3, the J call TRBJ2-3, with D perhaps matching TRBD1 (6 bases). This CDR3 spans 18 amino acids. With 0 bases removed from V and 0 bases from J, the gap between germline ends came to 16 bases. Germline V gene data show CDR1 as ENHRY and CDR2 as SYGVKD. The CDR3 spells CAISESIGGSGSTDTQYF. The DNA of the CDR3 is TGTGCCATCAGTGAGTCTATTGGGGGCAGCGGTAGCACAGATACGCAGTATTTT.